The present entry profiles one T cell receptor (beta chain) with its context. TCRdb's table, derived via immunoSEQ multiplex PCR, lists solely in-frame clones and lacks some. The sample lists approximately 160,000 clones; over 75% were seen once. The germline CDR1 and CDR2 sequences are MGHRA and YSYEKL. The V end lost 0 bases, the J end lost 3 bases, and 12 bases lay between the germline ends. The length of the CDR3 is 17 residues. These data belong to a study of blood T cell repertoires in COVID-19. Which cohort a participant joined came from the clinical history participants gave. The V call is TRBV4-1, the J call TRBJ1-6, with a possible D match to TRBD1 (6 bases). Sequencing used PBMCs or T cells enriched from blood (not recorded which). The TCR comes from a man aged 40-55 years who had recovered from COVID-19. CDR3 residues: CASSQDLTGNYNSPLHF. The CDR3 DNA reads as TGCGCCAGCAGCCAAGACCTGACAGGCAACTATAATTCACCCCTCCACTTT.